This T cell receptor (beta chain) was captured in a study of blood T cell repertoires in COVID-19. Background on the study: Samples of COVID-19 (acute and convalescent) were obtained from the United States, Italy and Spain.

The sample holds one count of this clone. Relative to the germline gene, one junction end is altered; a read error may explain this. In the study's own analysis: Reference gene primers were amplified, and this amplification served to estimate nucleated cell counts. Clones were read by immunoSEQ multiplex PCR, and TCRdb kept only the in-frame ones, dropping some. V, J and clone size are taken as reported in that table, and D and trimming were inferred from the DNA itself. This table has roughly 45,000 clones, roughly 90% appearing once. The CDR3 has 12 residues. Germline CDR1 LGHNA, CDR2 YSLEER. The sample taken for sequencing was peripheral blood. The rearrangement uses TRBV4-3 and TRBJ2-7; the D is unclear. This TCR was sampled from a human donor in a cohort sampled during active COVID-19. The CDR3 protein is CTSSHPPGEQYF. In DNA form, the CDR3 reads TGCACCAGCAGCCACCCTCCGGGCGAGCAGTACTTC.